These 28 T cell receptor beta chains came from one sample sequenced in a study of T cell responses to AZD1222 COVID-19 vaccine. TCRdb's copy holds only in-frame clones and misses some; the assay was immunoSEQ multiplex PCR. This table has 90,000 to 150,000 clones, around 85% appearing once. The sample consisted of peripheral blood, taken on day 0 of AZD1222 vaccination. All receptors come from an adult in good health.

The table lists this clone with a count of one. This rearrangement joins TRBV11-2 to TRBJ2-3; TRBD2 matches 7 bases. CDR1 is SGHAT and CDR2 is FQNNGV in the germline V gene. This CDR3 comprises 16 residues. V shed 5 bases and J 8 bases; nucleotides not matched to a gene: 16. The CDR3 reads CASSPTGAGTWGTQYF. DNA of the CDR3: TGTGCCAGCAGCCCGACCGGAGCGGGAACGTGGGGTACGCAGTATTTT.

The genes are TRBV10-3 and TRBJ2-3; TRBD2 matches 9 bases. Germline V gene lookup returns CDR1 ENHRY and CDR2 SYGVKD. This CDR3 spans 13 amino acids. The ends lost 7 bases at V and 3 bases at J; junction bases unmatched: 2. The CDR3 coding sequence is TGTGCCATCAATAGCGGGAGTACAGATACGCAGTATTTT. This sequence encodes CAINSGSTDTQYF.

The V call is TRBV5-1, the J call TRBJ2-7; 10 positions match TRBD2. V trimming: 4 bases; J trimming: 6 bases; junction bases outside the gene matches: 10. The germline gives CDR1 SGHRS, CDR2 YFSETQ. The length of the CDR3 is 15 residues. The CDR3 here is CASSTGASGSGEQYF. CDR3 DNA sequence: TGCGCCAGCAGCACGGGGGCTAGCGGGAGCGGCGAGCAGTACTTC. Variable domain in full (rest from reference TRBV5-1 and TRBJ2-7): KAGVTQTPRYLIKTRGQQVTLSCSPISGHRSVSWYQQTPGQGLQFLFEYFSETQRNKGNFPGRFSGRQFSNSRSEMNVSTLELGDSALYLCASSTGASGSGEQYFGPGTRLTVT.

This clone was detected only a few times. The chain employs TRBV9 and TRBJ1-1, with TRBD1 matching over 8 bases. V lost 4 bases to trimming and J lost 10 bases; unmatched junction nucleotides: 9. This CDR3 has 13 amino acids. Germline V gene lookup returns CDR1 SGDLS and CDR2 YYNGEE. This CDR3 reads CASSPTTGTGAFF. As DNA, the CDR3 is TGTGCCAGCAGCCCTACCACCGGGACAGGAGCTTTCTTT.

CDR3 sequence (DNA): TGCAGCGTGAGGACAGGGAGGACTGAAGCTTTCTTT. Encoded protein: CSVRTGRTEAFF. The genes are TRBV29-1 and TRBJ1-1, with 8 nucleotides matching TRBD1. This CDR3 comprises 12 residues. The V segment lost 6 bases and the J segment 5 bases; nucleotides outside the gene matches: 5. Germline V lookup: CDR1 SQVTM, CDR2 ANQGSEA.

This chain uses TRBV28 with TRBJ1-5; TRBD1 aligns across 7 bases. The CDR3 consists of 14 residues. Germline CDR1 and CDR2: MDHEN and SYDVKM. The V and J ends lost 6 bases and 6 bases, in that order; junction bases with no gene match: 8. The CDR3, as DNA: TGTGCCAGCAGGTCCGGGACAGCGTCTCAGCCCCAGCATTTT. The encoded protein is CASRSGTASQPQHF.

The chain couples TRBV11-2 to TRBJ2-7; D is undetermined. CDR3 length equals 11 residues. Germline lookup yields CDR1 SGHAT and CDR2 FQNNGV. Deletions cut 7 bases from V and 4 bases from J, with 8 bases between. The chain's CDR3 is CASTSIYEQYF. CDR3 bases: TGTGCCAGCACCTCGATTTACGAGCAGTACTTC.

The rearrangement joins TRBV19 to TRBJ2-3; the D gene is possibly TRBD1 (6 bases). V gave up 8 bases and J gave up 4 bases, with 10 bases separating them. Germline-derived CDR1 and CDR2 are LNHDA and SQIVND (reference sequence). This CDR3 has 12 amino acids. CDR3 bases: TGTGCCAGTTCAGACAGGCCAGATACGCAGTATTTT. This sequence encodes CASSDRPDTQYF.

This clone was seen many times. The V gene is TRBV9, the J gene TRBJ1-3; perhaps TRBD1 as D (6 bases). V was trimmed by 4 bases and J by 0 bases, leaving 14 bases between them. The CDR3 is 16 residues long. From germline, CDR1 is SGDLS and CDR2 YYNGEE. CDR3 bases: TGTGCCAGCAGCTTTGACCCGGACAGCTCTGGAAACACCATATATTTT. Protein sequence: CASSFDPDSSGNTIYF.

J is TRBJ1-1 and V is TRBV10-3; D perhaps matches TRBD1 (6 bases). Germline V gene sequence: CDR1 ENHRY, CDR2 SYGVKD. The CDR3 runs 15 residues. V lost 3 bases and J lost 3, with 14 bases in between. The CDR3 region is CAISDHQGSHTEAFF. In DNA, the CDR3 is TGTGCCATCAGTGACCACCAGGGGTCCCACACTGAAGCTTTCTTT.

The gene calls are TRBV19 and TRBJ2-7; the D is unclear. The V gene lost 3 bases and the J gene lost 6 bases, with 12 bases spanning the gap. The CDR3 runs to 13 residues. Germline CDR1 is LNHDA and CDR2 is SQIVND (reference sequence). CDR3 sequence: CASSIRTWGEQYF. CDR3 DNA sequence: TGTGCCAGTAGTATCCGGACCTGGGGCGAGCAGTACTTC. The full variable domain, with the rest looked up from reference TRBV19 and TRBJ2-7, is DGGITQSPKYLFRKEGQNVTLSCEQNLNHDAMYWYRQDPGQGLRLIYYSQIVNDFQKGDIAEGYSVSREKKESFPLTVTSAQKNPTAFYLCASSIRTWGEQYFGPGTRLTVT.

The V gene is TRBV15, the J gene TRBJ2-7; 10 bases map to TRBD1. V lost 1 base and J lost 0; bases outside the gene matches: 3. This CDR3 is built from 16 residues. Germline V lookup: CDR1 LNHNV, CDR2 YYDKDF (reference sequence). The CDR3 DNA follows: TGTGCCACCAGCAGAGCAAGGACAGGGGGCTCCTACGAGCAGTACTTC. Translating it yields CATSRARTGGSYEQYF.

J is TRBJ2-7 and V is TRBV15; D perhaps matches TRBD2 (5 bases). CDR1 LNHNV and CDR2 YYDKDF come from the germline V gene (reference sequence). The CDR3 has 15 amino acids. V was clipped by 4 bases and J by 2 bases, with 15 bases between them. CDR3 nucleotide sequence: TGTGCCACCAGCATACAGCGCGGGCAAACCTACGAGCAGTACTTC. It yields the protein CATSIQRGQTYEQYF.

This clone was recorded a few times. The same CDR3 can be traced to other DNA sequences in this sample. This chain links TRBV24-1 with TRBJ1-1, with D tentatively TRBD1 (6 bases). Germline CDR1 KGHDR, CDR2 SFDVKD. With 2 bases removed from V and 5 bases from J, the gap between germline ends came to 8 bases. The CDR3 contains 13 residues. The DNA of the CDR3 is TGTGCCACCAGTGATTGGAGGGGGACTGAAGCTTTCTTT. It specifies CATSDWRGTEAFF.

This CDR3 is CASSPPQGALDTEAFF. DNA for the CDR3: TGTGCCAGCAGTCCCCCGCAGGGGGCGCTGGACACTGAAGCTTTCTTT. The chain uses TRBV28 and TRBJ1-1; 8 nucleotides align to TRBD1. Per germline, CDR1 MDHEN and CDR2 SYDVKM. The junction had 11 bases not matched to a gene; V was cut back by 5 bases and J by 3 bases. This CDR3 spans 16 amino acids.

This clone was detected only once. J is TRBJ2-7 and V is TRBV2; 9 nucleotides agree with TRBD1. Unmatched junction bases numbered 5, after V lost 6 bases and J lost 2 bases. Germline assignment: CDR1 SNHLY and CDR2 FYNNEI. This CDR3 spans 14 amino acids. CDR3 loop: CASSPDRGAYEQYF. In DNA, the CDR3 is TGTGCCAGCAGCCCGGACAGGGGAGCCTACGAGCAGTACTTC.

The rearrangement joins TRBV7-9 to TRBJ2-6; D ambiguous. The CDR3 extends over 16 amino acids. V was shortened by 11 bases and J by 0 bases, with 17 bases between the two germline ends. CDR1 is SEHNR and CDR2 is FQNEAQ in the germline V gene (reference sequence). Here the CDR3 reads CAAALRILSGANVLTF. CDR3 nucleotide sequence: TGTGCCGCAGCGCTTCGTATCCTCTCTGGGGCCAACGTCCTGACTTTC.

This clone was counted once. The chain links TRBV28 to TRBJ1-6; no firm D call. Trimming stripped 4 bases from V and 12 bases from J, with 16 bases between. This CDR3 region has 14 residues. CDR1 and CDR2 from the germline V gene are MDHEN and SYDVKM. This CDR3 reads CASSSYLPTRPLHF. The CDR3 DNA reads as TGTGCCAGCAGTTCCTATCTCCCGACTAGACCCCTCCACTTT.

The DNA for the CDR3 is TGCGCCAGCAGCCCATCCCCCGGGGACAGGGGTTCCGAGCAGTACTTC. Its translation: CASSPSPGDRGSEQYF. This chain connects TRBV5-1 to TRBJ2-7; TRBD1 matches at 10 bases. The junction had 13 bases not matched to a gene; V was cut back by 4 bases and J by 6 bases. The CDR3 is made up of 16 amino acids. Germline V lookup: CDR1 SGHRS, CDR2 YFSETQ.

This chain connects TRBV6-5 to TRBJ1-1; weak D call: TRBD1 (5 bases). The CDR3 runs 13 residues. Germline loops: CDR1 MNHEY, CDR2 SVGAGI. Trimming took off 8 bases at V and 5 bases at J, with 15 bases between the two ends. In nucleotides, the CDR3 is TGTGCCAGCCATTGGGGGGGATGGACTGAAGCTTTCTTT. This sequence encodes CASHWGGWTEAFF.

The chain carries TRBV28 and TRBJ2-1; D tentatively reads TRBD1 or TRBD2 (5 bases each). Trimming pared 8 bases from V and 0 bases from J, leaving 8 bases between. The germline V gene has CDR1 MDHEN and CDR2 SYDVKM. This CDR3 has 13 residues. CDR3 nucleotide sequence: TGTGCCAGCGGGGGTGGCTCCTACAATGAGCAGTTCTTC. Encoded protein: CASGGGSYNEQFF.

The chain employs TRBV6-4 and TRBJ1-2; perhaps TRBD1 as D (6 bases). This CDR3 has 15 amino acids. Per germline, CDR1 MRHNA and CDR2 SNTAGT. The V end was cut by 0 bases, the J end by 7 bases, with 15 bases between. The CDR3 protein is CASSDSLGARGGYTF. CDR3 in DNA: TGTGCCAGCAGTGACTCATTGGGGGCGCGGGGTGGCTACACCTTC.

V is TRBV3-1 (or the pseudogene TRBV3-2) and J is TRBJ1-6; D is ambiguous. CDR1 is LGHDT, CDR2 YNNKEL, per germline (reference sequence). V was pared by 1 base and J by 4 bases, with 8 bases between. The CDR3 contains 15 residues. The CDR3 spells CASSQGGPYNSPLHF. The DNA for the CDR3 is TGTGCCAGCAGCCAAGGTGGACCGTATAATTCACCCCTCCACTTT.

V and J are TRBV28 and TRBJ1-3; D is unresolved. The CDR3 runs 14 residues. Germline V lookup: CDR1 MDHEN, CDR2 SYDVKM. V gave up 8 bases and J gave up 0 bases, with 11 bases separating them. The CDR3: CASQADSSGNTIYF. In DNA form, the CDR3 reads TGTGCCAGCCAAGCCGATAGCTCTGGAAACACCATATATTTT.

The chain has TRBV5-1 and TRBJ2-5; D perhaps matches TRBD1 (5 bases). Trimming stripped 2 bases from V and 2 bases from J, with 10 bases between. The CDR3 length is 14 residues. The germline V gene encodes CDR1 SGHRS and CDR2 YFSETQ. The CDR3 here is CASSLGDRQETQYF. DNA for the CDR3: TGCGCCAGCAGCTTAGGGGATAGGCAAGAGACCCAGTACTTC.

The chain carries TRBV7-8 and TRBJ1-2; a possible D gene is TRBD1 (5 bases). V was clipped by 5 bases and J by 2 bases, with 9 bases between them. This CDR3 region has 13 residues. Germline assignment: CDR1 SGHVS and CDR2 FQNEAQ. The CDR3 coding sequence is TGTGCCAGCAGCATCCCAGGGAACTATGGCTACACCTTC. Translated, it gives CASSIPGNYGYTF.

This clone was observed once. V is TRBV15 and J is TRBJ2-7; TRBD2 matches 7 bases. Germline CDR1 and CDR2: LNHNV and YYDKDF (reference sequence). V lost 0 bases and J lost 3; bases outside the gene matches: 5. The CDR3 length is 15 residues. The CDR3 spells CATSRDISGGYEQYF. CDR3 nucleotide sequence: TGTGCCACCAGCAGAGATATTTCGGGGGGCTACGAGCAGTACTTC.

The rearrangement uses TRBV28 and TRBJ2-7; D assignment may be TRBD1 or TRBD2 (6 bases each). The V end was cut by 6 bases, the J end by 2 bases, with 14 bases between. Per germline, CDR1 MDHEN and CDR2 SYDVKM. The CDR3 sequence is 14 residues long. CDR3 in DNA: TGTGCCAGCAGGGGGGGACATTGGACCTACGAGCAGTACTTC. This codes for CASRGGHWTYEQYF.